This T cell receptor beta chain was obtained from a study of T cells in Graves' hyperthyroidism and ophthalmopathy. Authors of the study amplified TCR beta CDR3 regions from RNA transcripts. HTBI primers drove first-round RT-PCR of the TCR CDR3. In TCRdb, the multiplex PCR reads were re-called with MiXCR into one record per CDR3 protein. In the table there are approximately 430,000 distinct CDR3 sequences, approximately 14% of which are singletons. Study-wide results and caveats: Onset of ophthalmopathy came a median approximately 6.5 months after the model predicted it.

CDR3 length: 14 residues. The trim removed 0 bases at V and 12 bases at J, leaving 8 bases unmatched. Germline-derived CDR1 and CDR2 are MGHDK and SYGVNS. To note about this clonotype: Its target is unknown.

This chain connects TRBV25-1 to TRBJ2-1, with 7 positions matching TRBD2. Specimen: blood. The receptor's source is a woman aged 18-35 years with Graves' hyperthyroidism. The CDR3 loop reads CASSEYSRERGQFF. The CDR3 DNA sequence: TGTGCCAGCAGTGAATATAGTAGGGAGCGGGGGCAGTTCTTC.